The 18 T cell receptor beta chains below come from one sample, sequenced in a study of cytomegalovirus exposure and HLA in healthy donors. Primers: 60 Vbeta forward and 13 Jbeta reverse. TCRdb's copy holds only in-frame clones and misses some; the assay was immunoSEQ multiplex PCR. The sample has approximately 240,000 clones, approximately 84% seen once. The sequenced material came from PBMCs. The receptors derive from a woman between 35 and 50 years old in good health and CMV-seronegative.

The chain employs TRBV7-7 and TRBJ2-3; TRBD2 matches at 8 bases. Germline CDR1 and CDR2: SSHAT and FNYEAQ (reference sequence). There are 13 residues in the CDR3. The chain's CDR3 is CASGRGDTDTQYF. The CDR3 DNA follows: TGTGCTAGCGGGCGGGGGGACACAGATACGCAGTATTTT. Drawing the rest from reference TRBV7-7 and TRBJ2-3, the complete variable domain is GAGVSQSPRYKVTKRGQDVTLRCDPISSHATLYWYQQALGQGPEFLTYFNYEAQPDKSGLPSDRFSAERPEGSISTLTIQRTEQRDSAMYRCASGRGDTDTQYFGPGTRLTVL.

This sequence joins TRBV4-2 and TRBJ2-5, with TRBD2 as a possible D gene (6 bases). Trimming shortened V by 0 bases and J by 3 bases, and 11 bases separated the two germline ends. The length of the CDR3 is 15 residues. The germline gives CDR1 LGHNA, CDR2 YNFKEQ. CDR3 protein: CASSQDEAGKETQYF. In DNA form, the CDR3 reads TGTGCCAGCAGCCAAGATGAGGCGGGGAAAGAGACCCAGTACTTC.

V and J are TRBV2 and TRBJ2-7; D call uncertain. The germline CDR1 and CDR2 sequences are SNHLY and FYNNEI. CDR3 length: 13 amino acids. With 5 bases removed from V and 7 bases from J, the gap between germline ends came to 15 bases. CDR3 protein: CASSSDGVGEQYF. As DNA, the CDR3 is TGTGCCAGCAGTTCCGACGGAGTGGGTGAGCAGTACTTC.

The CDR3 DNA is TGTGCCAGCAGCTTCAGGGACACAGATACGCAGTATTTT. Amino acid sequence: CASSFRDTDTQYF. The chain carries TRBV7-9 and TRBJ2-3; tentatively, D is TRBD1 (5 bases). Germline lookup yields CDR1 SEHNR and CDR2 FQNEAQ (reference sequence). Trimming left V 3 bases short and J 2 bases short, with 6 bases between. This CDR3 is built from 13 residues.

There are a few counts of this clone. The genes are TRBV4-1 and TRBJ2-1; the match to TRBD2 covers 15 bases. This CDR3 is built from 16 residues. J gave up 12 bases and V 0 bases, and 6 bases lay outside the gene matches. Germline assignment: CDR1 MGHRA and CDR2 YSYEKL. The CDR3 DNA reads as TGCGCCAGCAGCCAAGAACGGACTAGCGGGGGGGTAGGGCAGTTCTTC. Residues: CASSQERTSGGVGQFF.

The V call is TRBV5-1, the J call TRBJ1-1; D not certain. The CDR3 runs 13 residues. The V end lost 1 base, the J end lost 3 bases, and 7 bases lay between the germline ends. Per germline, CDR1 SGHRS and CDR2 YFSETQ. The CDR3 reads CASSLSGHTEAFF. CDR3 sequence (DNA): TGCGCCAGCAGCTTGAGTGGGCACACTGAAGCTTTCTTT. Variable domain in full (rest from reference TRBV5-1 and TRBJ1-1): KAGVTQTPRYLIKTRGQQVTLSCSPISGHRSVSWYQQTPGQGLQFLFEYFSETQRNKGNFPGRFSGRQFSNSRSEMNVSTLELGDSALYLCASSLSGHTEAFFGQGTRLTVV.

This clone showed up just a few times. The junction does not match germline at one end; this may be a read error. The chain has TRBV7-7 and TRBJ1-1; D gene ambiguous. CDR1 and CDR2 from the germline V gene are SSHAT and FNYEAQ (reference sequence). The CDR3 is 13 amino acids. CDR3 nucleotide sequence: TGTGCTAGCAGCTCCTCCTTGAACACTGAAGCTTTCTTT. This encodes CASSSSLNTEAFF.

This clone was detected a few times. This chain joins TRBV7-3 and TRBJ2-3, with D possibly TRBD2 on 7 matching bases. CDR3 length: 13 residues. From germline, CDR1 is SGHTA and CDR2 FQGTGA. V lost 2 bases and J lost 6, with 9 bases in between. CDR3 sequence reads: CASSLGRGDTQYF. The DNA for the CDR3 is TGTGCCAGCAGCTTAGGGAGGGGGGATACGCAGTATTTT.

V usage is TRBV6-1 and J usage is TRBJ2-1, with 9 positions matching TRBD2. This CDR3 region has 15 residues. The ends lost 6 bases at V and 2 bases at J; junction bases unmatched: 5. Germline assignment: CDR1 MNHNS and CDR2 SASEGT. The CDR3 here is CASSSLAGAYNEQFF. CDR3 DNA: TGTGCCAGCAGCAGCTTAGCGGGGGCCTACAATGAGCAGTTCTTC.

This clone was found a few times. The chain couples TRBV27 to TRBJ1-5, with no clear D. The germline V gene encodes CDR1 MNHEY and CDR2 SMNVEV (reference sequence). CDR3 length: 15 amino acids. Trimming shortened V by 1 base and J by 4 bases, and 11 bases separated the two germline ends. CDR3 region: CASSLYRGTNQPQHF. In DNA form, the CDR3 reads TGTGCCAGCAGTTTATATCGGGGTACTAATCAGCCCCAGCATTTT.

The gene calls are TRBV4-3 and TRBJ1-4, with 8 bases identical to TRBD1. Looked up from germline, CDR1 is LGHNA and CDR2 is YSLEER. CDR3 size: 15 residues. V shed 0 bases and J 5 bases; nucleotides not matched to a gene: 2. CDR3 coding DNA: TGCGCCAGCAGCCAAGACCGGGACAGGAATGAAAAACTGTTTTTT. Residues: CASSQDRDRNEKLFF.

The chain carries TRBV5-6 and TRBJ2-7, with 8 bases aligning to TRBD2. The CDR3 runs to 15 residues. Germline V gene data show CDR1 as SGHDT and CDR2 as YYEEEE. After removal of 5 bases from V and 3 bases from J, the junction contained 10 bases not matched to a gene. The CDR3 here is CASSTELAGNYEQYF. The DNA of the CDR3 is TGTGCCAGCAGTACCGAGCTAGCGGGTAACTACGAGCAGTACTTC.

This chain joins TRBV21-1 and TRBJ1-4; TRBD1 is the table's D call and was not checked against the DNA. TRBV21-1 is given as a pseudogene. CDR3 size: 14 residues. The CDR3 DNA reads TGTGCCAGCAGCAAAACAGGAGTTAATGAAAAACTGTTTTTT. It translates to CASSKTGVNEKLFF.

J is TRBJ1-1 and V is TRBV7-2; a possible D gene is TRBD1 (6 bases). The germline gives CDR1 SGHTA, CDR2 FQGNSA. The CDR3 extends over 14 amino acids. Trimming cost V 5 bases and J 4 bases, with 14 bases left between them. In DNA, the CDR3 is TGTGCCAGCAGCCTCAGGGGTCGGATCACTGAAGCTTTCTTT. The encoded protein is CASSLRGRITEAFF.

The J gene is TRBJ1-5, the V gene TRBV19; D is possibly TRBD1 (6 bases). Germline V gives CDR1 LNHDA, CDR2 SQIVND (reference sequence). The length of the CDR3 is 15 residues. With 7 bases removed from V and 2 bases from J, the gap between germline ends came to 15 bases. The CDR3 sequence: CASIKTGSGNQPQHF. The CDR3 region has the DNA TGTGCCAGTATAAAAACAGGGTCGGGCAATCAGCCCCAGCATTTT.

This clone has more than one count but fewer than ten. The DNA for the CDR3 is TGTGCCAGCAGCTTAGGAGGACGGCAGAACACTGAAGCTTTCTTT. Its protein product is CASSLGGRQNTEAFF. V gene TRBV7-3 combines with J gene TRBJ1-1, with D uncertain. The V gene lost 2 bases and the J gene lost 1 base, with 11 bases spanning the gap. Germline V lookup: CDR1 SGHTA, CDR2 FQGTGA. The CDR3 loop spans 15 amino acids.

The chain employs TRBV7-2 and TRBJ1-2; no clear D. The CDR3 loop spans 14 amino acids. Trimming removed 5 bases at V and 5 bases at J, with 15 bases between. Germline V CDR1 and CDR2: SGHTA, FQGNSA. The CDR3 DNA sequence: TGTGCCAGCAGCACCCCGACTCTTTCTTATGGCTACACCTTC. It is translated as CASSTPTLSYGYTF.

The V call is TRBV28, the J call TRBJ1-5; 7 nucleotides agree with TRBD1. Germline-derived CDR1 and CDR2 are MDHEN and SYDVKM. CDR3 length: 15 amino acids. V was clipped by 6 bases and J by 2 bases; unmatched bases: 7. The CDR3 DNA is TGTGCCAGCAGGCCAGGGGGTCGGGGCAATCAGCCCCAGCATTTT. This codes for CASRPGGRGNQPQHF.